This T cell receptor beta chain was profiled in a study of glioma-infiltrating T cells after dendritic cell vaccination. The overall study: Three intradermal dendritic cell vaccine injections were given every two weeks.

Noted time point: after dendritic cell vaccination, including at tumor progression/relapse. Selection required adequate fresh-frozen tumor tissue plus more than two years' survival data. Before vaccination, two weeks after the third vaccination, and at progression, PBMC were collected. TCRB CDR3 was amplified from 2 ug genomic DNA or less. TCRdb's table, derived via immunoSEQ multiplex PCR, lists solely in-frame clones and lacks some. The sample holds just under 100,000 clones; 80% are singletons and the top ten take under 6.5%. The germline CDR1 and CDR2 sequences are MGHDK and SYGVNS. V lost 4 bases and J 2 bases, leaving 12 bases between the germline ends. The CDR3 loop spans 14 amino acids.

The chain links TRBV25-1 to TRBJ2-7; tentatively, D is TRBD2 (5 bases). The TCR was taken from a human donor with glioblastoma. This sample comprised blood, obtained after dendritic cell vaccination. This CDR3 is CASSADGGAYEQYF. The CDR3 nucleotides read TGTGCCAGCAGTGCCGACGGAGGCGCCTACGAGCAGTACTTC.